A single sample gave rise to the 25 T cell receptor beta chains below, sequenced in a study of shared clonotypes between healthy human individuals. Assay used: immunoSEQ multiplex PCR; TCRdb lists only in-frame clones, some missing. The sample records around 1 million clones, 60% to 85% being singletons. Sequences were obtained from memory CD4+ T cells sorted from blood. Subset meaning: CD45RA-negative fraction. These receptors all stem from a man aged 18-30 years in good health.

The rearrangement uses TRBV21-1 and TRBJ1-5; the table's TRBD1 call for D was not verified on the DNA. TRBV21-1 is given as a pseudogene. The CDR3 is made up of 16 amino acids. CDR3 in DNA: TGTGCCAGCAGCAGGGCCGATCTTGGGCTCAATCAGCCCCAGCATTTT. It encodes CASSRADLGLNQPQHF.

V is TRBV18 and J is TRBJ2-2; the D is unclear. Between the trimmed V and J ends, which lost 1 base and 0 bases, there was a span of 15 bases. CDR3 length equals 18 residues. Germline V gene lookup returns CDR1 KGHSH and CDR2 LQKENI. The CDR3 loop is CASSPRLSEQTNTGELFF. For the CDR3, the DNA is TGTGCCAGCTCACCACGACTCAGCGAACAGACGAACACCGGGGAGCTGTTTTTT.

The chain joins TRBV18 to TRBJ2-2, with D tentatively TRBD2 (6 bases). The germline V and J ends were trimmed by 2 bases and 6 bases, with 13 bases remaining between them. CDR1 is KGHSH, CDR2 LQKENI, per germline. There are 15 residues in the CDR3. The CDR3 DNA reads TGTGCCAGCTCACCAAGGCGGGACCTACCCGGGGAGCTGTTTTTT. Translated, it gives CASSPRRDLPGELFF.

The V and J genes are TRBV14 and TRBJ2-6; D remains unclear. CDR1 SGHDN and CDR2 FVKESK come from the germline V gene. Trimming pared 2 bases from V and 0 bases from J, leaving 8 bases between. The CDR3 has 16 residues. This chain's CDR3 is CASSQRRSSGANVLTF. In nucleotides, the CDR3 is TGTGCCAGCAGCCAAAGACGTAGCTCTGGGGCCAACGTCCTGACTTTC.

The chain couples TRBV7-9 to TRBJ1-1; possible D gene TRBD1, 6 bases. Germline V gives CDR1 SEHNR, CDR2 FQNEAQ (reference sequence). This CDR3 is built from 15 residues. With 7 bases removed from V and 1 base from J, the gap between germline ends came to 16 bases. CDR3 sequence reads: CASKIQGTSNTEAFF. The CDR3 bases are TGTGCCAGCAAAATTCAGGGGACTTCGAACACTGAAGCTTTCTTT. Drawing the rest from reference TRBV7-9 and TRBJ1-1, the complete variable domain is DTGVSQNPRHKITKRGQNVTFRCDPISEHNRLYWYRQTLGQGPEFLTYFQNEAQLEKSRLLSDRFSAERPKGSFSTLEIQRTEQGDSAMYLCASKIQGTSNTEAFFGQGTRLTVV.

The chain joins TRBV7-2 to TRBJ1-2; D not resolved. Trimming removed 10 bases at V and 5 bases at J, with 11 bases between. The CDR3 sequence is 11 residues long. Germline CDR1 SGHTA, CDR2 FQGNSA. The CDR3, as DNA: TGTGCCACTATGGGTTTTTATGGCTACACCTTC. It codes for CATMGFYGYTF.

CDR3 residues: CASSLTAGGWGHEQYF. In DNA form, the CDR3 reads TGTGCCAGCTCACTGACAGCGGGAGGGTGGGGCCACGAGCAGTACTTC. The V call is TRBV18, the J call TRBJ2-7; TRBD2 aligns across 10 bases. Per germline, CDR1 KGHSH and CDR2 LQKENI. With 4 bases clipped from V and 5 bases from J, the junction kept 11 bases outside the gene matches. The CDR3 has 16 amino acids.

The chain has TRBV2 and TRBJ1-2; no clear D. The CDR3 runs to 13 residues. V lost 7 bases to trimming and J lost 2 bases, with 11 bases between them. The germline V gene encodes CDR1 SNHLY and CDR2 FYNNEI. The DNA for the CDR3 is TGTGCCAGCACCGTACTAGGGAACTATGGCTACACCTTC. It yields the protein CASTVLGNYGYTF.

The chain uses TRBV19 and TRBJ2-4, with D perhaps matching TRBD1 (5 bases). The V and J ends lost 3 bases and 4 bases respectively, with 7 bases between them. Germline loops: CDR1 LNHDA, CDR2 SQIVND (reference sequence). The CDR3 is 13 amino acids. The CDR3 reads CASSINRKNIQYF. The DNA for the CDR3 is TGTGCCAGTAGTATCAACAGGAAAAACATTCAGTACTTC.

With regard to this clone: This may be a read error: a much more frequent sequence differs by one nucleotide. This sample includes further DNA sequences coding for the same CDR3. This chain joins TRBV7-9 and TRBJ1-1, with D tentatively TRBD1 (6 bases). Trimming stripped 5 bases from V and 1 base from J, with 8 bases between. Germline values: CDR1 SEHNR, CDR2 FQNEAQ (reference sequence). The CDR3 has 13 amino acids. CDR3 amino acids: CASSPTGNTEAFF. In DNA form, the CDR3 reads TGTGCCAGCAGCCCGACAGGGAACACTGAAGCTTTCTTT.

This clone was detected a few times. The rearrangement links TRBV7-6 to TRBJ2-3; TRBD2 agrees at 9 bases. J gave up 8 bases and V 4 bases, and 10 bases lay outside the gene matches. The CDR3 extends over 15 amino acids. The germline V gene has CDR1 SGHVS and CDR2 FNYEAQ. The CDR3 region is CASSYDGTSSGTQYF. CDR3 nucleotides: TGTGCCAGCAGCTACGACGGGACTAGCAGTGGTACGCAGTATTTT.

The V gene is TRBV6-1, the J gene TRBJ1-2, with TRBD1 matching 8 bases. V dropped 4 bases and J dropped 0; count of bases not matched to a gene: 4. CDR1 and CDR2 (germline): MNHNS, SASEGT. The CDR3 runs to 15 residues. The CDR3 protein is CASSAQGGTNYGYTF. The CDR3 bases are TGTGCCAGCAGTGCACAGGGGGGAACTAACTATGGCTACACCTTC.

This sequence joins TRBV21-1 and TRBJ2-7; TRBD2, as called in the table, went unchecked against the DNA. TRBV21-1 is flagged as a pseudogene. This CDR3 has 16 amino acids. The CDR3 DNA sequence: TGTGCCAGCAGCAACGGAGGAGTTAGCGAAGTCGGCGAGCAGTACTTC. It encodes CASSNGGVSEVGEQYF.

V gene TRBV2 combines with J gene TRBJ1-1, with 9 bases fitting TRBD1. Germline V gives CDR1 SNHLY, CDR2 FYNNEI. This CDR3 contains 13 residues. With V trimmed by 5 bases and J by 6 bases, 4 bases remained unmatched. The CDR3, as DNA: TGTGCCAGCAGTCAAACAGGGGGCCCTGAAGCTTTCTTT. This translates into CASSQTGGPEAFF.

This rearrangement joins TRBV28 to TRBJ2-5; 10 bases are shared with TRBD1. The CDR3 length is 14 residues. The V gene end was trimmed by 6 bases and the J gene end by 4 bases; junction bases not matched to a gene: 5. In germline, CDR1 is MDHEN, CDR2 SYDVKM. The CDR3 bases are TGTGCCAGCAGACCGGGACAGGGGCGAGAGACCCAGTACTTC. Translating it yields CASRPGQGRETQYF.

This clone was detected a few times. The rearrangement links TRBV10-3 to TRBJ2-7; the D is unclear. Per germline, CDR1 ENHRY and CDR2 SYGVKD. Between the trimmed V and J ends, which lost 3 bases and 0 bases, there was a span of 9 bases. The CDR3 is 14 residues long. CDR3 amino acids: CAISERVSSYEQYF. CDR3 bases: TGTGCCATCAGTGAACGGGTAAGCTCCTACGAGCAGTACTTC.

The V call is TRBV13, the J call TRBJ2-1, with D possibly TRBD2 on 5 matching bases. Germline loops: CDR1 PRHDT, CDR2 FYEKMQ (reference sequence). The CDR3 sequence is 13 residues long. Deletions cut 4 bases from V and 9 bases from J, with 13 bases between. CDR3 coding DNA: TGTGCCAGCAGCTACTCAGCGGTGGGTGAGCAGTTCTTC. Protein product: CASSYSAVGEQFF.

This chain links TRBV28 with TRBJ2-5, with D perhaps given as TRBD1 or TRBD2 (5 bases each). This CDR3 region has 14 residues. The V end lost 3 bases, the J end lost 5 bases, and 13 bases lay between the germline ends. Germline-derived CDR1 and CDR2 are MDHEN and SYDVKM. As DNA, the CDR3 is TGTGCCAGCAGTTTCGAGGGGCGATCGGAGACCCAGTACTTC. Protein: CASSFEGRSETQYF.

This chain uses TRBV6-5 with TRBJ2-2; D is unclear. V shed 2 bases and J shed 1 base, with 5 bases lying between them. CDR3 length: 14 amino acids. Germline CDR1 reads MNHEY; CDR2 reads SVGAGI. This chain's CDR3 is CASSYDWNTGELFF. The CDR3 DNA follows: TGTGCCAGCAGTTACGACTGGAACACCGGGGAGCTGTTTTTT.

J is TRBJ1-5 and V is TRBV2; no clear D gene. The ends were cut back, 9 bases at V and 0 bases at J, with 12 bases in the middle. CDR1 is SNHLY and CDR2 is FYNNEI in the germline V gene. The CDR3 is 14 residues long. The CDR3 sequence is CASRTDYSNQPQHF. The CDR3 bases are TGTGCCAGTCGTACCGATTATAGCAATCAGCCCCAGCATTTT.

CDR3 in DNA: TGTGCCAGCAGCTTAGAGGGGGCCGGTGGCTACACCTTC. It translates to CASSLEGAGGYTF. The chain employs TRBV7-9 and TRBJ1-2, with TRBD1 matching 7 bases. The ends lost 1 base at V and 7 bases at J; junction bases unmatched: 3. The CDR3 spans 13 residues. CDR1 SEHNR and CDR2 FQNEAQ come from the germline V gene (reference sequence).

This chain connects TRBV30 to TRBJ2-3; D is undetermined. Germline values: CDR1 GTSNPN, CDR2 SVGIG (reference sequence). Trimming stripped 0 bases from V and 0 bases from J, with 7 bases between. This CDR3 comprises 14 residues. CDR3: CAWSVSDSTDTQYF. CDR3 bases: TGTGCCTGGAGTGTGTCAGACAGCACAGATACGCAGTATTTT.

This clone was counted at least ten times. The identical CDR3 is also encoded by other nucleotide sequences in the sample. This chain links TRBV18 with TRBJ2-1, with TRBD1 identical over 7 bases. The V segment lost 0 bases and the J segment 4 bases; nucleotides outside the gene matches: 3. CDR3 size: 15 residues. The V gene's germline CDR1 is KGHSH and CDR2 LQKENI. CDR3 nucleotides: TGTGCCAGCTCACCACCGGCAGGGGGTTACAATGAGCAGTTCTTC. Translation: CASSPPAGGYNEQFF.

The rearrangement links TRBV5-5 to TRBJ1-5; 7 bases line up with TRBD1. V was clipped by 4 bases and J by 2 bases; unmatched bases: 6. The germline CDR1 and CDR2 sequences are SGHKS and YYEKEE (reference sequence). CDR3 length: 15 residues. The CDR3 DNA is TGTGCCAGCAGCCCCAGGGGGGATGGCAATCAGCCCCAGCATTTT. Translated, it gives CASSPRGDGNQPQHF.

This clone was seen more than once but under ten times. The chain recombines TRBV11-3 with TRBJ2-1, with D uncertain. V lost 2 bases and J lost 3, with 11 bases in between. Germline V lookup: CDR1 SGHNT, CDR2 YENEEA. The CDR3 loop spans 15 amino acids. The CDR3 DNA sequence: TGTGCCAGCAGCTTAACGGGTGGAGACTACAATGAGCAGTTCTTC. As protein: CASSLTGGDYNEQFF.